Following are 11 T cell receptor beta chains from one sample sequenced in a study of regulatory T cells in long-lasting Graves disease. Time point: newly diagnosed GD, antithyroid drugs for less than 3 months. Isolated PBMC RNA provided the starting material for the TCR library. Assembly of TCR beta libraries relied on iRepertoire HTBI primers together with Arm-PCR of CDR3 regions. MiXCR, run by TCRdb on the multiplex PCR reads, gives a single entry per CDR3 protein. The sample holds roughly 610,000 distinct CDR3 sequences, 15% to 20% seen once. The sample was also reused in another study, on T cells in Graves' hyperthyroidism and ophthalmopathy.

Sequenced here: peripheral blood mononuclear cells (PBMCs), sampled at new diagnosis, from a patient treated with antithyroid drugs. The receptors were sampled from a man aged 18-30 years with Graves disease.

This clonotype was recorded a few times. The chain joins TRBV5-6 to TRBJ2-1; TRBD1 aligns across 7 bases. This CDR3 is 15 amino acids long. J was trimmed by 4 bases and V by 3 bases; bases with no gene match: 7. CDR1 SGHDT and CDR2 YYEEEE come from the germline V gene. DNA for the CDR3: TGTGCCAGCAGCTCCGGGACAGCCGTATACAATGAGCAGTTCTTC. Translation gives CASSSGTAVYNEQFF.

Here the CDR3 DNA reads TGCGCCAGCCAGCGGGACCCGAGCTCCTACAATGAGCAGTTCTTC. Residues: CASQRDPSSYNEQFF. The genes are TRBV5-1 and TRBJ2-1; the match to TRBD2 covers 7 bases. The CDR3 has 15 amino acids. CDR1 is SGHRS and CDR2 is YFSETQ in the germline V gene. Unmatched junction bases numbered 7, after V lost 7 bases and J lost 0 bases.

The chain employs TRBV20-1 and TRBJ2-7, with TRBD2 matching 10 bases. Looked up from germline, CDR1 is DFQATT and CDR2 is SNEGSKA (reference sequence). After removal of 2 bases from V and 11 bases from J, the junction contained 18 bases not matched to a gene. This CDR3 is 16 amino acids long. CDR3 amino acids: CSARSTPLAGLKEEYF. CDR3 nucleotide sequence: TGCAGTGCTAGATCTACCCCACTAGCGGGGCTTAAGGAGGAGTACTTC.

There are many counts of this clonotype. This chain joins TRBV12-3 or TRBV12-4 and TRBJ2-7; the D gene is possibly TRBD2 (8 bases). V was clipped by 6 bases and J by 5 bases, with 26 bases between them. The length of the CDR3 is 17 residues. CDR3 sequence reads: CASSPGRGRPRGDEQYF. The CDR3 nucleotides read TGTGCCAGCAGCCCCGGGAGGGGGCGACCCCGTGGGGACGAGCAGTACTTC.

This clonotype was detected a few times. The CDR3 carries no conserved terminal phenylalanine or tryptophan, so it likely arises from a read error. The CDR3 DNA reads as TGTGCCAGCAGTCCCATTCGCAGGGGGCCGGAGCAGCCCCAGCATTCT. Its protein product is CASSPIRRGPEQPQHS. This chain links TRBV28 with TRBJ1-5; 8 bases align to TRBD1. From germline, CDR1 is MDHEN and CDR2 SYDVKM. Losses at the gene ends were 5 bases for V and 7 bases for J; bases not matched to a gene: 13. CDR3 length equals 16 residues.

This rearrangement joins TRBV4-2 to TRBJ2-1; perhaps TRBD2 as D (7 bases). This CDR3 region has 17 residues. Germline V gene sequence: CDR1 LGHNA, CDR2 YNFKEQ. Trimming left V 4 bases short and J 3 bases short, with 19 bases between. Here the CDR3 DNA reads TGTGCCAGCAGCCTGGTGTCTGCGGGGGCTAACTACAATGAGCAGTTCTTC. It is translated as CASSLVSAGANYNEQFF.

The chain recombines TRBV29-1 with TRBJ1-2; D is unclear. The germline gives CDR1 SQVTM, CDR2 ANQGSEA. V was shortened by 3 bases and J by 7 bases, with 12 bases between the two germline ends. The CDR3 consists of 12 residues. CDR3 loop: CSVDPGKAGYTF. DNA for the CDR3: TGCAGCGTTGACCCTGGGAAGGCTGGCTACACCTTC.

The chain uses TRBV5-1 and TRBJ2-1, with 8 bases that match TRBD2. Germline V gene sequence: CDR1 SGHRS, CDR2 YFSETQ. V dropped 4 bases and J dropped 10; count of bases not matched to a gene: 13. The length of the CDR3 is 15 residues. The CDR3 loop reads CASSPGLAPMREQFF. The CDR3 bases are TGCGCCAGCAGCCCCGGACTAGCCCCCATGAGGGAGCAGTTCTTC.

J is TRBJ1-5 and V is TRBV19; a possible D gene is TRBD1 (5 bases). Germline V lookup: CDR1 LNHDA, CDR2 SQIVND (reference sequence). This CDR3 has 15 amino acids. V shed 5 bases and J shed 5 bases, with 16 bases lying between them. The CDR3 loop is CASSPRNRGDQPQHF. CDR3 sequence (DNA): TGTGCCAGTAGTCCACGGAACCGGGGCGATCAGCCCCAGCATTTT.

This sequence joins TRBV7-8 and TRBJ2-1, with 13 bases matching TRBD2. Germline lookup yields CDR1 SGHVS and CDR2 FQNEAQ. Germline trimming cut 4 bases from V and 8 bases from J; bases unmatched to any gene: 5. The CDR3 runs 15 residues. The CDR3 region is CASSSGLAGVHEQFF. For the CDR3, the DNA is TGTGCCAGCAGCTCCGGACTAGCGGGAGTACATGAGCAGTTCTTC.

With respect to this clonotype: A much larger clone is a single base away; this may be a read error. The chain recombines TRBV7-2 with TRBJ1-2, with unresolved D. CDR1 and CDR2 from the germline V gene are SGHTA and FQGNSA. The CDR3 loop spans 14 amino acids. The CDR3 DNA sequence: TGTGCCGGCAGCTTAGTGGCTGGGAACTATGGCTACACCTTC. This gives the protein CAGSLVAGNYGYTF.